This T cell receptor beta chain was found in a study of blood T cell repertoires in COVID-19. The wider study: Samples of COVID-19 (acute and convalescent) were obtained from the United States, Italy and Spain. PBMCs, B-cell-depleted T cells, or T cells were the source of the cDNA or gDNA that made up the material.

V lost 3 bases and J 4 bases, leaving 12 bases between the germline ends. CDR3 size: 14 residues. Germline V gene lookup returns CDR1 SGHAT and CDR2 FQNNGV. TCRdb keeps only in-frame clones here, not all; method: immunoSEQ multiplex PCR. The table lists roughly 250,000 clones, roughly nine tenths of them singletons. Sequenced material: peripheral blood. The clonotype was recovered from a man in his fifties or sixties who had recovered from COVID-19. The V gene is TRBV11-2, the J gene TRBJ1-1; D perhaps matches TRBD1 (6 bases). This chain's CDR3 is CASSFGGGSTEAFF. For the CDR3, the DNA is TGTGCCAGCAGCTTTGGGGGGGGCAGCACTGAAGCTTTCTTT.